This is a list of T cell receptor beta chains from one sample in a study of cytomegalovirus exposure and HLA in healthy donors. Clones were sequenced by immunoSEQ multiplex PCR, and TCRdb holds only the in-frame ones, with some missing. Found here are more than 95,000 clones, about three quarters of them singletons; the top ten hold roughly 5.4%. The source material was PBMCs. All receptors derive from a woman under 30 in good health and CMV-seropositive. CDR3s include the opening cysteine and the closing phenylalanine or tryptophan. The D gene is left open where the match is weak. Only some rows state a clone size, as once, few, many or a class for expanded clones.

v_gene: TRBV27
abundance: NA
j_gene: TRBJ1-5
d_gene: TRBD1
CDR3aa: CASSRQGNQPQHF
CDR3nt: TGTGCCAGCAGTAGACAGGGGAATCAGCCCCAGCATTTT

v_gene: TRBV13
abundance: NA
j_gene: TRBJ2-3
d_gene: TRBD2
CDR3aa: CASSLGGLAGGSDTQYF
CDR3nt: TGTGCCAGCAGCTTAGGGGGACTAGCGGGAGGATCGGATACGCAGTATTTT

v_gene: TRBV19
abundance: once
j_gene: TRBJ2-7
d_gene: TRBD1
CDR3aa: CASSKDRGSEQYF
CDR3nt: TGTGCCAGTAGTAAGGACAGGGGGAGCGAGCAGTACTTC

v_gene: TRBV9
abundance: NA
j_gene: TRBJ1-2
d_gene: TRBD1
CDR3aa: CASSTQQGADGYTF
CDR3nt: TGTGCCAGCAGCACCCAACAGGGGGCGGATGGCTACACCTTC

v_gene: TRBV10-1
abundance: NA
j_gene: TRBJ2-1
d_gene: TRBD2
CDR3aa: CASSERTSGGNEQFF
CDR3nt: TGCGCCAGCAGTGAGAGGACTAGCGGGGGAAATGAGCAGTTCTTC

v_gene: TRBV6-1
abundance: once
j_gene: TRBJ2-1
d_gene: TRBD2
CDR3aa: CASKTSGKYNEQFF
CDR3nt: TGTGCCAGTAAGACTAGCGGGAAATACAATGAGCAGTTCTTC

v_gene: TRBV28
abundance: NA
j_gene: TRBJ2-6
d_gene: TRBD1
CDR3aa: CASVPAPGQGPTGANVLTF
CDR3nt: TGTGCCAGCGTTCCGGCCCCGGGACAGGGTCCGACTGGGGCCAACGTCCTGACTTTC

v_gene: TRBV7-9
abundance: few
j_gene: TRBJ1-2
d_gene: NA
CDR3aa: CASSLDLHGYTF
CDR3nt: TGTGCCAGCAGCTTAGATCTCCATGGCTACACCTTC

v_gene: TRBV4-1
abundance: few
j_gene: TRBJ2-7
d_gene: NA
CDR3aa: CASSQGIARTYEQYF
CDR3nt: TGCGCCAGCAGCCAAGGAATCGCCAGGACCTACGAGCAGTACTTC

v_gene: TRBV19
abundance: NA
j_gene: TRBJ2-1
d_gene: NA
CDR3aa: CASSIRQVNEQFF
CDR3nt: TGTGCCAGTAGTATAAGACAGGTGAACGAGCAGTTCTTC

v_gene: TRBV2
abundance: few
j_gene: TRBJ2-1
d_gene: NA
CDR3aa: CASSEDRSSYNEQFF
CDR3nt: TGTGCCAGCAGTGAGGACAGAAGCTCCTACAATGAGCAGTTCTTC

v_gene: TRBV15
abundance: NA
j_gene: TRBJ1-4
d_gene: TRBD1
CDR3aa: CATSHMIRQGTNEKLFF
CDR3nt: TGTGCCACCAGCCATATGATTCGACAGGGAACTAATGAAAAACTGTTTTTT

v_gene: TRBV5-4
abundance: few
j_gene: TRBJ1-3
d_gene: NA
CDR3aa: CASSLPTEGNSGNTIYF
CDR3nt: TGTGCCAGCAGCTTGCCCACTGAGGGAAACTCTGGAAACACCATATATTTT

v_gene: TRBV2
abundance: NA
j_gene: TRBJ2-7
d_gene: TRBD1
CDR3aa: CASSRQGGYEQYF
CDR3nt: TGTGCCAGCAGCCGACAGGGGGGGTACGAGCAGTACTTC

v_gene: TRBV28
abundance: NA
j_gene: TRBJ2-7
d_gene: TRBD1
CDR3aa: CASSPRTGSPSYEQYF
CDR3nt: TGTGCCAGCAGCCCAAGGACAGGGTCCCCTTCCTACGAGCAGTACTTC

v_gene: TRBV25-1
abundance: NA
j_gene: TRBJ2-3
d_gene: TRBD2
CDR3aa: CASSVPKLAGCTDTQYF
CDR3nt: TGTGCCAGCAGTGTCCCCAAACTAGCGGGATGCACAGATACGCAGTATTTT

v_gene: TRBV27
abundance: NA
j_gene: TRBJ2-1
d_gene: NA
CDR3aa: CASSSPTSQYNEQFF
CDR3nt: TGTGCCAGCAGTTCTCCAACTTCTCAATACAATGAGCAGTTCTTC

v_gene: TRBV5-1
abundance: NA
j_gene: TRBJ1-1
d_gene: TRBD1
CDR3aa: CASSPGGGTEAFF
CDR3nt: TGCGCCAGCAGCCCAGGGGGAGGCACTGAAGCTTTCTTT

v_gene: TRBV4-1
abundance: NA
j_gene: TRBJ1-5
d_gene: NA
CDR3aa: CASSQDGPYSNQPQHF
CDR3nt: TGCGCCAGCAGCCAAGATGGCCCGTATAGCAATCAGCCCCAGCATTTT

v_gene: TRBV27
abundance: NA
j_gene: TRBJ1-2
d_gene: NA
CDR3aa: CASSFGSGRANYGYTF
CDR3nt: TGTGCCAGCAGTTTCGGTTCAGGCAGAGCCAACTATGGCTACACCTTC

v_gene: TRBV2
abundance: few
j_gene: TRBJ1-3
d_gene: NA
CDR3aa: CASRGREAGRSGNTIYF
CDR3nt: TGTGCCAGCAGGGGCCGGGAGGCAGGGCGATCTGGAAACACCATATATTTT

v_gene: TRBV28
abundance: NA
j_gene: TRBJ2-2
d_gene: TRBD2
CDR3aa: CASSTAGGGTGELFF
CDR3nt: TGTGCCAGCAGCACCGCTGGGGGGGGCACCGGGGAGCTGTTTTTT

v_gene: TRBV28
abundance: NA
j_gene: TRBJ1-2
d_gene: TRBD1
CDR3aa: CASSEQGNYGYTF
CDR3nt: TGTGCCAGCAGCGAACAGGGGAACTATGGCTACACCTTC

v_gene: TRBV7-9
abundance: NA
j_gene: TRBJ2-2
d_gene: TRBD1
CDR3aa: CASSRAGGSGELFF
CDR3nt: TGTGCCAGCAGCCGCGCAGGGGGCTCCGGGGAGCTGTTTTTT

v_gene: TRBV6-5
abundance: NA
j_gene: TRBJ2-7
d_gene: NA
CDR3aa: CASSYAGARVEQYF
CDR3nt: TGTGCCAGCAGTTACGCAGGGGCGAGGGTCGAGCAGTACTTC

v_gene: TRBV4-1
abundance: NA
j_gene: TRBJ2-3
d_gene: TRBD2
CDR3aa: CASSPATSGHTDTQYF
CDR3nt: TGCGCCAGCAGCCCCGCGACTAGCGGACACACAGATACGCAGTATTTT

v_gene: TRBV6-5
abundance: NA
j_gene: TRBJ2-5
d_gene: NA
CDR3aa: CASSYSSPQETQYF
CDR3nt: TGTGCCAGCAGTTACTCGAGCCCCCAAGAGACCCAGTACTTC

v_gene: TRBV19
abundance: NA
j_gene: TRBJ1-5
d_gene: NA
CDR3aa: CASSMAGGNQPQHF
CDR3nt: TGTGCCAGTAGTATGGCAGGGGGCAATCAGCCCCAGCATTTT

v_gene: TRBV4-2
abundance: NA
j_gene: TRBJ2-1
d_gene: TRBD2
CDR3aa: CASSQDSREGFNEQFF
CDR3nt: TGTGCCAGCAGCCAAGATAGCAGGGAGGGATTCAATGAGCAGTTCTTC

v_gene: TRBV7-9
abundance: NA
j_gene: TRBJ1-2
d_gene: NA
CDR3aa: CASSFDSGYGYTF
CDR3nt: TGTGCCAGCAGCTTCGACTCTGGCTATGGCTACACCTTC

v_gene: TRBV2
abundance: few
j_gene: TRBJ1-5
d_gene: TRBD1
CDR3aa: CASAGQSNQPQHF
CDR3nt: TGTGCCAGCGCGGGACAGAGCAATCAGCCCCAGCATTTT

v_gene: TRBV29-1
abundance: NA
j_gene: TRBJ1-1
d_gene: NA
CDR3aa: CSVRPTNSEAFF
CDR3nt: TGCAGCGTCCGTCCAACGAACTCTGAAGCTTTCTTT

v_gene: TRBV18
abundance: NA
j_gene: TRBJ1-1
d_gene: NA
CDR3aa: CASSPMADFVSTEAFF
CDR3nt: TGTGCCAGCTCACCTATGGCCGATTTCGTAAGCACTGAAGCTTTCTTT

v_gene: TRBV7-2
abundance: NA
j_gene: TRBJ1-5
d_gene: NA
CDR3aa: CASSPRDISNQPQHF
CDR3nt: TGTGCCAGCAGCCCCAGGGACATTAGCAATCAGCCCCAGCATTTT

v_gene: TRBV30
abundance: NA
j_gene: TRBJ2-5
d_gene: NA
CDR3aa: CAWSVPSIQYF
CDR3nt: TGTGCCTGGAGTGTACCTAGCATCCAGTACTTC

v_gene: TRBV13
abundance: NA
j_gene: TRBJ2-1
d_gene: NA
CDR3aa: CASRTGPLSSYNEQFF
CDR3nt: TGTGCCAGCAGGACAGGTCCCCTTAGCTCCTACAATGAGCAGTTCTTC

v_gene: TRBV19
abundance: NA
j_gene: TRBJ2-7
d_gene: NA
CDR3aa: CASSTQQGTEQYF
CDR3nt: TGTGCCAGTAGTACCCAACAGGGAACCGAGCAGTACTTC

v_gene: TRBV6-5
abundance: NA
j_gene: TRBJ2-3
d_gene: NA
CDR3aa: CASSYSDGGTKQYF
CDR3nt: TGTGCCAGCAGTTACTCGGATGGCGGGACGAAGCAGTATTTT

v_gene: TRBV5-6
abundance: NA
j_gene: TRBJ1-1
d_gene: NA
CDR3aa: CASSLGGDTEAFF
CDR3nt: TGTGCCAGCAGCCTCGGGGGGGACACTGAAGCTTTCTTT

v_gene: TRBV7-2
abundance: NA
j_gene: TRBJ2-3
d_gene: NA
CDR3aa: CASSLGPSTDTQYF
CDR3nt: TGTGCCAGCAGCTTAGGGCCTAGCACAGATACGCAGTATTTT

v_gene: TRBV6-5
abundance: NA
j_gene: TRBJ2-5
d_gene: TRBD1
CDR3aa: CASSHRTGPQETQYF
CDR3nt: TGTGCCAGCAGTCACCGGACAGGCCCCCAAGAGACCCAGTACTTC